This TCR beta chain was recovered during a study of cytomegalovirus exposure and HLA in healthy donors. Overall study findings and caveats: Many donors carried some public TCRs, although rarity characterized most TCR sequences. Specificity of a few CMV-associated chains for CMV antigens was verified in vitro. The tendency of first-cohort TCR clusters to co-occur in the 120 validation repertoires was the finding of a later analysis.

For this clone: The antigen is unknown.

The table came from immunoSEQ multiplex PCR; TCRdb's copy has only in-frame clones and leaves some out. The sample shows under 250,000 clones, roughly 77% of them seen only once. This receptor was obtained from a woman aged 25 to 39 in good health and CMV-seronegative. The specimen was PBMCs.

The DNA of the CDR3 is TGTGCCAGCAGTTTATTAGGGGGTTACGAGCAGTACTTC. Amino acid sequence: CASSLLGGYEQYF. The chain carries TRBV27 and TRBJ2-7; weak D call: TRBD1 (6 bases). In germline, CDR1 is MNHEY, CDR2 SMNVEV (reference sequence). This CDR3 region has 13 residues. Trimming pared 1 base from V and 4 bases from J, leaving 8 bases between.